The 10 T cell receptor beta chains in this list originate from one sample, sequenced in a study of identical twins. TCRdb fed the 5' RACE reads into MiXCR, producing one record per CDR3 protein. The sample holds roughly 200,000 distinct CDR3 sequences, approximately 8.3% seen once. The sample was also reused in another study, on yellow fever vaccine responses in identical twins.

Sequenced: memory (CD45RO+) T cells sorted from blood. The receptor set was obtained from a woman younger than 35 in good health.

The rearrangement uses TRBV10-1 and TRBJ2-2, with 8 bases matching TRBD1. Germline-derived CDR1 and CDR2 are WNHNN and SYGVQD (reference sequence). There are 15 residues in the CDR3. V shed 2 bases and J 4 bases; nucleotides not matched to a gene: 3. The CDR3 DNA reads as TGCGCCAGCAGTGAGGACAGGGGTGCCACCGGGGAGCTGTTTTTT. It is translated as CASSEDRGATGELFF.

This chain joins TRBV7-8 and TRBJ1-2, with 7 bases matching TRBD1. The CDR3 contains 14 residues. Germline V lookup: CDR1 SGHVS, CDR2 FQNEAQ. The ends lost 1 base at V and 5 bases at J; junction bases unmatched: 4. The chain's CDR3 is CASSLDRGEYGYTF. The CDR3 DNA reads TGTGCCAGCAGCTTAGACAGGGGCGAGTATGGCTACACCTTC.

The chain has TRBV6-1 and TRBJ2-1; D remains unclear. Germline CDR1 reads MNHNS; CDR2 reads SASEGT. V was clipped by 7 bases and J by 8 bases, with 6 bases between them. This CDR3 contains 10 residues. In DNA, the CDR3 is TGTGCCAGCATTGAGGATGAGCAGTTCTTC. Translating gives CASIEDEQFF.

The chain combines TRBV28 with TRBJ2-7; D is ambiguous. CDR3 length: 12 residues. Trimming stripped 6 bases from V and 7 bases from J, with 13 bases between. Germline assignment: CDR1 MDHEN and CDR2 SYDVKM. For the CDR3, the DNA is TGTGCCAGCAGCGCCCCGATTGGGGAGCAGTACTTC. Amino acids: CASSAPIGEQYF.

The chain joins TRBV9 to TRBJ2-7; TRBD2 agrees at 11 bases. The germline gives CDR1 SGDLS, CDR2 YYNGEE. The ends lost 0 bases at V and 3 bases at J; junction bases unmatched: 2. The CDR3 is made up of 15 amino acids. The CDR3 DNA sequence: TGTGCCAGCAGCGTAGCGGGGACTAGCGGCTACGAGCAGTACTTC. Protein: CASSVAGTSGYEQYF.

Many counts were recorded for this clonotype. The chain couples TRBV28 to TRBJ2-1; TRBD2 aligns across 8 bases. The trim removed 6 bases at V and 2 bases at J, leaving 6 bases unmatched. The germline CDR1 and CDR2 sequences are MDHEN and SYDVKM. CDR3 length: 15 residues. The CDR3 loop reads CASRPPGLAYNEQFF. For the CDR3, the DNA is TGTGCCAGCAGGCCACCGGGACTAGCCTACAATGAGCAGTTCTTC.

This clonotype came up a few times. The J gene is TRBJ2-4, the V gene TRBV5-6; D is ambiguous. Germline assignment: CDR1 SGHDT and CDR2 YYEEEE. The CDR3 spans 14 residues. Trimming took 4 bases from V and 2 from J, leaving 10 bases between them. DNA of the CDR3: TGTGCCAGCAGCCTCCCCGGAACCAAAAACATTCAGTACTTC. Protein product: CASSLPGTKNIQYF.

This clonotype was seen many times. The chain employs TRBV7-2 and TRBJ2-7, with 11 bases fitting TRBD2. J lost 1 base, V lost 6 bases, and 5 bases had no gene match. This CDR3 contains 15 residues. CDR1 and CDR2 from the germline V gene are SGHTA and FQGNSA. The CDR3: CASSPGTSGSYEQYF. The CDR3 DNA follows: TGTGCCAGCAGTCCAGGGACTAGCGGTTCCTACGAGCAGTACTTC.

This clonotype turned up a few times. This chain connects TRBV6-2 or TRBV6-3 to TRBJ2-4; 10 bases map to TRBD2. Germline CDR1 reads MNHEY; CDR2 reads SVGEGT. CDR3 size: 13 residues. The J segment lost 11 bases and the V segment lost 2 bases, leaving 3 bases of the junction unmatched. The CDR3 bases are TGTGCCAGCAGTTACCGAGCGGGAGGGTTTCAGTACTTC. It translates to CASSYRAGGFQYF.

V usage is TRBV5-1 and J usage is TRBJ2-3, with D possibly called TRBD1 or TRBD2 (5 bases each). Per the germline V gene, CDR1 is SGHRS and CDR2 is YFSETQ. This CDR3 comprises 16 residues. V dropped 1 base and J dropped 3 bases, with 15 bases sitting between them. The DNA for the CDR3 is TGCGCCAGCAGCTTGTGGGGACGTTCGGAAACAGATACGCAGTATTTT. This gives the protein CASSLWGRSETDTQYF.